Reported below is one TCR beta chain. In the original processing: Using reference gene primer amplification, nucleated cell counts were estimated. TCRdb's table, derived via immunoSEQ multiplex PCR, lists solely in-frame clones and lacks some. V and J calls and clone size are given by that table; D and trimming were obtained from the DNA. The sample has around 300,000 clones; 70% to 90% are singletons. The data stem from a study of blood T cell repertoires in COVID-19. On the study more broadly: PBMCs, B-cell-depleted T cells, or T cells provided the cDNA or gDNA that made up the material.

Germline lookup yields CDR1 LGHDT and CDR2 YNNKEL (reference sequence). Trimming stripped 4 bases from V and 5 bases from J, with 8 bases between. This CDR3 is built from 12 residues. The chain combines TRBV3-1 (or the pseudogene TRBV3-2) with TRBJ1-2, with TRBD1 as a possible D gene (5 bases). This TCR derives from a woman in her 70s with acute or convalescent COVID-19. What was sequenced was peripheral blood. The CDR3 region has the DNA TGTGCCAGCAGCCTAGGGGTTTATGGCTACACCTTC. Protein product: CASSLGVYGYTF.